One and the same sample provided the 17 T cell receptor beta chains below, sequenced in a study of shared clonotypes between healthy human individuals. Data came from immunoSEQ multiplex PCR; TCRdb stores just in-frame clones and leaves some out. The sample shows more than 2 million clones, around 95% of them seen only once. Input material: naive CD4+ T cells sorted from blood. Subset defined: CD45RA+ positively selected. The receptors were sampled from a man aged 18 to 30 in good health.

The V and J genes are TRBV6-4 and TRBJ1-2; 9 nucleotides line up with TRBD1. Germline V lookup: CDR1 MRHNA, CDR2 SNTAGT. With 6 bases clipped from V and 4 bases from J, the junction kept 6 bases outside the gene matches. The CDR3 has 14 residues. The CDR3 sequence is CASSPTGGGYGYTF. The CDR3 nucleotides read TGTGCCAGCAGCCCGACAGGGGGAGGCTATGGCTACACCTTC.

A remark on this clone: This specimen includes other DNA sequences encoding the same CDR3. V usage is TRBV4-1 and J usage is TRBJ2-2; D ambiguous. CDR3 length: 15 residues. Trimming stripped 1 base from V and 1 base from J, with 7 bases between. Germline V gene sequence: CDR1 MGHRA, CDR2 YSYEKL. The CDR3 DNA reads TGCGCCAGCAGCCAAGTAGGCGGGAACACCGGGGAGCTGTTTTTT. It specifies CASSQVGGNTGELFF.

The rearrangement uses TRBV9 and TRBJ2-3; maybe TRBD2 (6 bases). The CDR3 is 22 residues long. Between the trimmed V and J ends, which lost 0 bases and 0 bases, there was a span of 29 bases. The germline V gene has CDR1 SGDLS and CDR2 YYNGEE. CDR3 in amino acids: CASSVDGGEWDLKMGSTDTQYF. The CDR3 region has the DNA TGTGCCAGCAGCGTAGATGGCGGGGAATGGGACTTGAAGATGGGTAGCACAGATACGCAGTATTTT. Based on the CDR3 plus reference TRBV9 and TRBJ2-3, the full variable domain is DSGVTQTPKHLITATGQRVTLRCSPRSGDLSVYWYQQSLDQGLQFLIQYYNGEERAKGNILERFSAQQFPDLHSELNLSSLELGDSALYFCASSVDGGEWDLKMGSTDTQYFGPGTRLTVL.

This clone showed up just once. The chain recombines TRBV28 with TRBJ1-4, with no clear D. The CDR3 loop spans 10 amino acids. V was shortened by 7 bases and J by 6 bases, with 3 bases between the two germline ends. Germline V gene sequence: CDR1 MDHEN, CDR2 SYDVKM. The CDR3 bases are TGTGCCAGCAAGGATGAAAAACTGTTTTTT. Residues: CASKDEKLFF.

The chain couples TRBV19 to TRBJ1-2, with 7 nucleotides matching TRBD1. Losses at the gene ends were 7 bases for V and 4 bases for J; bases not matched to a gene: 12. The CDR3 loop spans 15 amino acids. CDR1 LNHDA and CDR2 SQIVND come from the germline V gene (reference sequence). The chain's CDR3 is CASTDQQGLSYGYTF. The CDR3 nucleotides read TGTGCCAGTACCGATCAACAGGGGTTGTCCTATGGCTACACCTTC.

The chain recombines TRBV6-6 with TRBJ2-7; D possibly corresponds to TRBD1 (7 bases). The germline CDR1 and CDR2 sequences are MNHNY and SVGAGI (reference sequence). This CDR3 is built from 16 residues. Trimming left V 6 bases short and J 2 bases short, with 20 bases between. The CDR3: CASRRGADRTTYEQYF. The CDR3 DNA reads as TGTGCCAGCAGGAGGGGCGCGGACAGGACTACCTACGAGCAGTACTTC.

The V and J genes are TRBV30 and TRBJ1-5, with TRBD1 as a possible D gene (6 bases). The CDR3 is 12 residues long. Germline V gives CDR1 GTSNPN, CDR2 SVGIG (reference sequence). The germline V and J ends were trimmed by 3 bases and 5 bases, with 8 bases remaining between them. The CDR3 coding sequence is TGTGCCTGGAGCCAGGGGTATCAGCCCCAGCATTTT. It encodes CAWSQGYQPQHF.

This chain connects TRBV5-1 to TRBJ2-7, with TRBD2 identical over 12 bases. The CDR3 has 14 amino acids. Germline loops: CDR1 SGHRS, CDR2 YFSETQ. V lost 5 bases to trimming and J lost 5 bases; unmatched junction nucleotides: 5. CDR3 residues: CASSRLAGDHEQYF. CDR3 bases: TGCGCCAGCAGTAGACTAGCGGGGGATCACGAGCAGTACTTC. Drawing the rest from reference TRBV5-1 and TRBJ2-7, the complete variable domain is KAGVTQTPRYLIKTRGQQVTLSCSPISGHRSVSWYQQTPGQGLQFLFEYFSETQRNKGNFPGRFSGRQFSNSRSEMNVSTLELGDSALYLCASSRLAGDHEQYFGPGTRLTVT.

The CDR3 protein is CASSLASGPHTGELFF. The DNA of the CDR3 is TGTGCCAGCAGCCTTGCCTCAGGGCCACACACCGGGGAGCTGTTTTTT. This chain uses TRBV7-2 with TRBJ2-2; TRBD1 might be the D (5 bases). Germline assignment: CDR1 SGHTA and CDR2 FQGNSA. V shed 5 bases and J shed 3 bases, with 16 bases lying between them. This CDR3 is built from 16 residues.

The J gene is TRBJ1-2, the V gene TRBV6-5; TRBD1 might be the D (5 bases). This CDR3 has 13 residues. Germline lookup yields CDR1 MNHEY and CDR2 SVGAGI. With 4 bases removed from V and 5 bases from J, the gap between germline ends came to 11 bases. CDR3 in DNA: TGTGCCAGCAGTTTTGGGGCAAAATATGGCTACACCTTC. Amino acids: CASSFGAKYGYTF.

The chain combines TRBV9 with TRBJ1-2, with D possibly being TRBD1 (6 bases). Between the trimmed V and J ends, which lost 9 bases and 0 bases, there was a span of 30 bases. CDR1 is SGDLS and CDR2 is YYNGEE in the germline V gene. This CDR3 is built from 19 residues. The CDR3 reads CATRLEPILAGQTNYGYTF. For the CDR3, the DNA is TGTGCCACCCGTCTGGAGCCTATTCTCGCAGGACAGACTAACTATGGCTACACCTTC. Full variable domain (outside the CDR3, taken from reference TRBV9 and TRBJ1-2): DSGVTQTPKHLITATGQRVTLRCSPRSGDLSVYWYQQSLDQGLQFLIQYYNGEERAKGNILERFSAQQFPDLHSELNLSSLELGDSALYFCATRLEPILAGQTNYGYTFGSGTRLTVV.

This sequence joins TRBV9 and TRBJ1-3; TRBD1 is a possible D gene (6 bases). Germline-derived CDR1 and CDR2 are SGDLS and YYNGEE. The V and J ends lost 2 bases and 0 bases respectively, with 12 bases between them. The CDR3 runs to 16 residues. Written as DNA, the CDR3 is TGTGCCAGCAGCGTGCTGGACAGTTCCTCTGGAAACACCATATATTTT. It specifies CASSVLDSSSGNTIYF.

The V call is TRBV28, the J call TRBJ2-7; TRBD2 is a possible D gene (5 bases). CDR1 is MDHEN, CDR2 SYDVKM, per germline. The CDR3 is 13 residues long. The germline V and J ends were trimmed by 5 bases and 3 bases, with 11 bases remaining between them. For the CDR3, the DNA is TGTGCCAGCAGTCGATCCGGGGTCTACGAGCAGTACTTC. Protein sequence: CASSRSGVYEQYF.

For the CDR3, the DNA is TGCGCCAGCAGCCAAGATGCCATAGTGGGGCAAGAGACCCAGTACTTC. Protein product: CASSQDAIVGQETQYF. J is TRBJ2-5 and V is TRBV4-3; D unclear. V was pared by 0 bases and J by 2 bases, with 13 bases between. Germline assignment: CDR1 LGHNA and CDR2 YSLEER. CDR3 length equals 16 residues.

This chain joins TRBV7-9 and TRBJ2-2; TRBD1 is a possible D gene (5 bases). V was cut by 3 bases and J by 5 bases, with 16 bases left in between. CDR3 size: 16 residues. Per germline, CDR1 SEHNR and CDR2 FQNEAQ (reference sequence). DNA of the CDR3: TGTGCCAGCAGCTTTTTCGCCAGGGCAGAGACCGGGGAGCTGTTTTTT. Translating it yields CASSFFARAETGELFF.

This chain's CDR3 is CASSAVSGGIETQYF. Written as DNA, the CDR3 is TGCGCCAGCAGTGCCGTCAGCGGGGGGATAGAGACCCAGTACTTC. The V gene is TRBV10-1, the J gene TRBJ2-5, with 9 bases fitting TRBD2. CDR1 is WNHNN and CDR2 is SYGVQD in the germline V gene (reference sequence). V lost 4 bases to trimming and J lost 4 bases; unmatched junction nucleotides: 7. The CDR3 is 15 amino acids.

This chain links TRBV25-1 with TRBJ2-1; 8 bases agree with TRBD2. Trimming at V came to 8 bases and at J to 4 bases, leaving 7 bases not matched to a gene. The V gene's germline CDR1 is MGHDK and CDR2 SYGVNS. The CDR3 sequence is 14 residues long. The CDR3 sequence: CASRSAGVYNEQFF. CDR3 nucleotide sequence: TGTGCCAGCCGATCAGCGGGAGTGTACAATGAGCAGTTCTTC.